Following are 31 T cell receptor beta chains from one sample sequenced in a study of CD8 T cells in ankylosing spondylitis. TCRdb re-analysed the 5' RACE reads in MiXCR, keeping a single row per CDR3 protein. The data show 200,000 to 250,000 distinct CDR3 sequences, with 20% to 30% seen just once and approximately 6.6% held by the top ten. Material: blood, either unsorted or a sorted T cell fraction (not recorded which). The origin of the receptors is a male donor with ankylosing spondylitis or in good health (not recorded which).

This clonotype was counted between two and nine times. The DNA of the CDR3 is TGCAGTGCTAGAATTGTCCCCCTGGACGAGCAGTACTTC. Its translation is CSARIVPLDEQYF. V and J are TRBV20-1 and TRBJ2-7; D unresolved. CDR1 is DFQATT, CDR2 SNEGSKA, per germline (reference sequence). The CDR3 covers 13 residues. V was pared by 2 bases and J by 5 bases, with 13 bases between.

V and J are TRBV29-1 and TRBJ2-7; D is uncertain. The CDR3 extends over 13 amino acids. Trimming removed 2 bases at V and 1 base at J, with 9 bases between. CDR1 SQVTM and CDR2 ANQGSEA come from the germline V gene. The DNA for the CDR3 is TGCAGCGTTGAAAGGGCAGGTTCCTACGAGCAGTACTTC. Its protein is CSVERAGSYEQYF.

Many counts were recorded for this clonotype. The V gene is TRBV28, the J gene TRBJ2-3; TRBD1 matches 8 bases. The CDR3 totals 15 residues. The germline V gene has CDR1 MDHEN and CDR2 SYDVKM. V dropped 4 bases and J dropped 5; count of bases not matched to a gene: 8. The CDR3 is CASSSDREVRDTQYF. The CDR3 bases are TGTGCCAGCAGTTCGGACAGGGAGGTTAGAGATACGCAGTATTTT.

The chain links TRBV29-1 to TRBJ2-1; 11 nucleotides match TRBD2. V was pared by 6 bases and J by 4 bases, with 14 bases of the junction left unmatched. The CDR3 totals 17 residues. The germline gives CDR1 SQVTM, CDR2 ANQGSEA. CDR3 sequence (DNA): TGCAGCGTCAAAGCTCCCCGACTAGCGGGATTGTACAATGAGCAGTTCTTC. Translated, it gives CSVKAPRLAGLYNEQFF.

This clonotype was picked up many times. CDR3 nucleotide sequence: TGCGCCAGCAGCTCCCAGGACGGGAATGAGCAGTTCTTC. Translated: CASSSQDGNEQFF. The chain couples TRBV5-1 to TRBJ2-1; no reliable D call. V lost 3 bases, J lost 7 bases, and 11 bases lay in between. CDR1 and CDR2 (germline): SGHRS, YFSETQ. This CDR3 has 13 residues.

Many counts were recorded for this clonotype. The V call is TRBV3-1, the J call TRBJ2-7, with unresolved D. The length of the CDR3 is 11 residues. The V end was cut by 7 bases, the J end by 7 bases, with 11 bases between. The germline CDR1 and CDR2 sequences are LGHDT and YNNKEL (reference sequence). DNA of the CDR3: TGTGCCAGCATGCACCTCGGGGAGCAGTACTTC. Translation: CASMHLGEQYF.

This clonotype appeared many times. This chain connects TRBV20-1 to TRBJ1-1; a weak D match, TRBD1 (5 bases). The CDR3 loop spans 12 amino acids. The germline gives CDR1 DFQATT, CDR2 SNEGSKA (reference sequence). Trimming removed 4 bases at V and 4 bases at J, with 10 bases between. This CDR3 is CSAKRRGTEAFF. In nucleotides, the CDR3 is TGCAGTGCTAAGCGGAGGGGCACTGAAGCTTTCTTT.

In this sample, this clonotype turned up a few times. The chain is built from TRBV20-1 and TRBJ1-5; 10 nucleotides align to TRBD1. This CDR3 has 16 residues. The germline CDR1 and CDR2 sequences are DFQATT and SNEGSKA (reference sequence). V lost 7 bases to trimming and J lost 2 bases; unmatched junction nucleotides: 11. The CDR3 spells CSVFRRQGAGNQPQHF. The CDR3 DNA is TGCAGTGTTTTTCGAAGACAGGGGGCCGGCAATCAGCCCCAGCATTTT.

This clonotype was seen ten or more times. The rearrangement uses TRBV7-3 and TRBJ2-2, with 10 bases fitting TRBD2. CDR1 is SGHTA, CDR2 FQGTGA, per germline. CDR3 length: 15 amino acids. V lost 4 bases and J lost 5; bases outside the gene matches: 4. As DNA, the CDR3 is TGTGCCAGCAGCTCAACTAGCGGGAAAACCGGGGAGCTGTTTTTT. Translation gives CASSSTSGKTGELFF. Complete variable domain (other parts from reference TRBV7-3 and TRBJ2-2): GAGVSQTPSNKVTEKGKYVELRCDPISGHTALYWYRQSLGQGPEFLIYFQGTGAADDSGLPNDRFFAVRPEGSVSTLKIQRTERGDSAVYLCASSSTSGKTGELFFGEGSRLTVL.

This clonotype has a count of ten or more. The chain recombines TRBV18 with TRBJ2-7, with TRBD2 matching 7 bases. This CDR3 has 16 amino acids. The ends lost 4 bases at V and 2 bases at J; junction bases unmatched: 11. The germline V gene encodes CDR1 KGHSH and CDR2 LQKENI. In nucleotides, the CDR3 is TGTGCCAGCTCACTCTTCAGGGCTAGCGGCGCCTACGAGCAGTACTTC. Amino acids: CASSLFRASGAYEQYF.

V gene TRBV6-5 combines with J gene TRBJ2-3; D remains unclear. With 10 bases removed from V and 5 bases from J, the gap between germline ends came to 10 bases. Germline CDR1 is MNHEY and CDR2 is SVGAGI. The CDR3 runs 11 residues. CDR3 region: CATTGQDTQYF. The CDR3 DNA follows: TGTGCCACCACTGGCCAAGATACGCAGTATTTT.

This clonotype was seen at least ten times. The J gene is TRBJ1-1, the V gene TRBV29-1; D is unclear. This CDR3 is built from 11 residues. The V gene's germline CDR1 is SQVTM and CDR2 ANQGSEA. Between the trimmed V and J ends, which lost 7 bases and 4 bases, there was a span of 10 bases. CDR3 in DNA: TGCAGCGCAGCAAGAGGCACTGAAGCTTTCTTT. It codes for CSAARGTEAFF. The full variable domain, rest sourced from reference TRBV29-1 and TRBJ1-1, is SAVISQKPSRDICQRGTSLTIQCQVDSQVTMMFWYRQQPGQSLTLIATANQGSEATYESGFVIDKFPISRPNLTFSTLTVSNMSPEDSSIYLCSAARGTEAFFGQGTRLTVV.

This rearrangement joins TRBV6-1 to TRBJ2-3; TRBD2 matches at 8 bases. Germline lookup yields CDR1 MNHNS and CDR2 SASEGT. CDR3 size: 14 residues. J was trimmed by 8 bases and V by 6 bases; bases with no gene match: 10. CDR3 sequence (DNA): TGTGCCAGCAGCTCCCGCAGCGGGAGAGGTACGCAGTATTTT. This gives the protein CASSSRSGRGTQYF.

The CDR3 spells CASSLEGSRGETQYF. DNA of the CDR3: TGTGCCAGCAGCTTGGAGGGGAGTCGGGGGGAGACCCAGTACTTC. The chain links TRBV5-5 to TRBJ2-5, with D perhaps matching TRBD2 (6 bases). V was clipped by 0 bases and J by 5 bases, with 14 bases between them. The CDR3 is 15 residues long. Germline CDR1 reads SGHKS; CDR2 reads YYEKEE (reference sequence).

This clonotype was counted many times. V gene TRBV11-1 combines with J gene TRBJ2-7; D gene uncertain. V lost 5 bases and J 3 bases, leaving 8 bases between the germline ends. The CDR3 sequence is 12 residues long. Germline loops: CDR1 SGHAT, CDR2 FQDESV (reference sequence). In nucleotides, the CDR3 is TGTGCCAGCAGCCCTGAAGACTACGAGCAGTACTTC. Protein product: CASSPEDYEQYF.

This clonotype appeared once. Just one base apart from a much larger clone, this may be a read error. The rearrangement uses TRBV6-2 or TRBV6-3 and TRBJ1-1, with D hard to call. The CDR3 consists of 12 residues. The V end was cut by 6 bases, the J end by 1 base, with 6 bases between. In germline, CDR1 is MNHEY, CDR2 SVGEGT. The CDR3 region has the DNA TGTGCCAGCAGCCCACGGAACACTGAAGCTTTCTTT. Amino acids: CASSPRNTEAFF.

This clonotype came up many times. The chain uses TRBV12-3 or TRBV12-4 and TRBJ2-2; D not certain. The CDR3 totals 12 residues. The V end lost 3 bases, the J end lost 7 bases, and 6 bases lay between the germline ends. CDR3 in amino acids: CASSFLVGELFF. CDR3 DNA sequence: TGTGCCAGCAGTTTTTTAGTCGGGGAGCTGTTTTTT.

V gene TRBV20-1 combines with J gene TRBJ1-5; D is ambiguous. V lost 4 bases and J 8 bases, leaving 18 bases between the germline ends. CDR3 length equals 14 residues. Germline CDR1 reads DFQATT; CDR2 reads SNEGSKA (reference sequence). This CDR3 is CSATPDGYREPQHF. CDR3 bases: TGCAGTGCTACGCCTGATGGGTATAGGGAGCCCCAGCATTTT.

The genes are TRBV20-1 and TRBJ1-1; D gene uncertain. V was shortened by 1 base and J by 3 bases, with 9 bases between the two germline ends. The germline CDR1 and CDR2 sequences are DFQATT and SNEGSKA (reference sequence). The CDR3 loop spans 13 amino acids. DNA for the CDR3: TGCAGTGCTAGAGGTGGTGGGGACACTGAAGCTTTCTTT. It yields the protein CSARGGGDTEAFF.

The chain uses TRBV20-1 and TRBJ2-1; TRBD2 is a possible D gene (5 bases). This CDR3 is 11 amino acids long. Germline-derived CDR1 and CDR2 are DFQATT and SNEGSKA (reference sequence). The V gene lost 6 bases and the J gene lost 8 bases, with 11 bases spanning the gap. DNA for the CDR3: TGCAGTGCCCGAGGGCTTGATGAGCAGTTCTTC. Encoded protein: CSARGLDEQFF.

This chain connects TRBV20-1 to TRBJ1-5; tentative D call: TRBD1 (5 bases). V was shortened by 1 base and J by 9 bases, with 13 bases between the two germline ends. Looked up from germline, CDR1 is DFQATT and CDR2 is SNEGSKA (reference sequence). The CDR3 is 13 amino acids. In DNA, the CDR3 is TGCAGTGCTAGAGGGACCGGAGGGACGCCCCAGCATTTT. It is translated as CSARGTGGTPQHF.

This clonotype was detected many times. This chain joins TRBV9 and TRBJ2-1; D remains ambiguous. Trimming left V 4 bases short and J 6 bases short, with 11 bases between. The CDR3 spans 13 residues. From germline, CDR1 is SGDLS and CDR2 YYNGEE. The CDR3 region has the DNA TGTGCCAGCAGCTCTAGTTTAGGCAATGAGCAGTTCTTC. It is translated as CASSSSLGNEQFF.

CDR3 coding DNA: TGTGCCAGCAGCTTAGCGACCGCTAGCACAGATACGCAGTATTTT. It specifies CASSLATASTDTQYF. The chain recombines TRBV11-2 with TRBJ2-3; D remains unclear. Trimming removed 1 base from V and 0 bases from J, with 8 bases in between. Germline assignment: CDR1 SGHAT and CDR2 FQNNGV. This CDR3 is built from 15 residues.

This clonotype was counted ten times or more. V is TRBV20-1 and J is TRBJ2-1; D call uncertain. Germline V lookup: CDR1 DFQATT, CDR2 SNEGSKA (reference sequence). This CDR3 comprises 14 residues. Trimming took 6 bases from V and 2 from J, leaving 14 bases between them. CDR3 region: CSATARWTYNEQFF. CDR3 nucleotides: TGCAGTGCCACTGCTCGGTGGACCTACAATGAGCAGTTCTTC.

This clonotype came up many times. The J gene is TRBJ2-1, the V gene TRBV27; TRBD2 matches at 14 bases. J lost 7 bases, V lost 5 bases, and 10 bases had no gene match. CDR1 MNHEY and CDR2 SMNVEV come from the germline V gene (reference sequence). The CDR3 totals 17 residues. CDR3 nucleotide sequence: TGTGCCAGCAGTCTAAAGGGACTAGCGGGAGTTATGAATGAGCAGTTCTTC. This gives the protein CASSLKGLAGVMNEQFF.

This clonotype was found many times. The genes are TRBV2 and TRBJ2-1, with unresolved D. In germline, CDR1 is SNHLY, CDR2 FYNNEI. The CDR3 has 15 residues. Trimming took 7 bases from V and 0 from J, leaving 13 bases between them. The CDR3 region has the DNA TGTGCCAGCACGGACGGGCGAAGCTCCTACAATGAGCAGTTCTTC. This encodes CASTDGRSSYNEQFF.

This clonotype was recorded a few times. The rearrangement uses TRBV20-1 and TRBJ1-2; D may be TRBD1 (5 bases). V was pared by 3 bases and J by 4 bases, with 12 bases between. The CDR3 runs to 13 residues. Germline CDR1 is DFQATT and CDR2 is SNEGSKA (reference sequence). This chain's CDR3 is CSASPGRTYGYTF. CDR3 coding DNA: TGCAGTGCTAGCCCGGGGCGCACCTATGGCTACACCTTC.

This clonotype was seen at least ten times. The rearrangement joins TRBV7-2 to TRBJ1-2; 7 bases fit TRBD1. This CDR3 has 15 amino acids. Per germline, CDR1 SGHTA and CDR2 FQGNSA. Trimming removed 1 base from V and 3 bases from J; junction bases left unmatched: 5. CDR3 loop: CASSLGYRGDYGYTF. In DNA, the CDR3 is TGTGCCAGCAGCTTAGGCTACAGGGGTGACTATGGCTACACCTTC.

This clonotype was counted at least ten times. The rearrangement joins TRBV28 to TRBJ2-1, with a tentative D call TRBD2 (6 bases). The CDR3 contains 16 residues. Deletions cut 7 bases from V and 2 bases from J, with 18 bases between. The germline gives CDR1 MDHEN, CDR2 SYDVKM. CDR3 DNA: TGTGCCAGCACCCAATTGATGGGAGGAACCTACAATGAGCAGTTCTTC. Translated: CASTQLMGGTYNEQFF.

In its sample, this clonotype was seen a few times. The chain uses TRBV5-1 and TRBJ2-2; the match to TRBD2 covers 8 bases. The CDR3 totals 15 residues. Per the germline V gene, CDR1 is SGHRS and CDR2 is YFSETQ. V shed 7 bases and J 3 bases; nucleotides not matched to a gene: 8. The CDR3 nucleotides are TGCGCCAGCGGGCGCGTAGCGGGGCACACCGGGGAGCTGTTTTTT. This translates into CASGRVAGHTGELFF.

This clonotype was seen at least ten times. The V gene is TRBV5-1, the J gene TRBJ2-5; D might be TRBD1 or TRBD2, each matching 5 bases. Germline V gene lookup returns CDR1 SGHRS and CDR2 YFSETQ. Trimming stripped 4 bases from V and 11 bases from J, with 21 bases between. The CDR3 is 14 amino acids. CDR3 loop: CASSGEGFQGQQYF. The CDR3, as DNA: TGCGCCAGCAGCGGAGAGGGTTTTCAAGGACAACAGTACTTC.